The 28 T cell receptor beta chains listed next were all sequenced from one sample in a study of T-cell reconstitution after alpha-beta-depleted transplantation in children (dated by TCRdb to between 2015 and 2016). In the paper's terms, the treatment or condition label means: allogeneic hematopoietic cell transplantation with graft depleted of TCRalphabeta T cells and CD19 B cells. Receptor amplification or capture employed PCR. The run used an Illumina HiSeq 2500. To normalize quantification of the TCRbeta repertoire, the TCR libraries were built with molecular barcoding that relied on unique molecular identifiers. Using fastp at Q25 and MiXCR, TCRdb reprocessed the public reads and kept productive beta chains. One record per CDR3 amino acid sequence lists the most common genes and DNA. This sample comprises roughly 220,000 distinct CDR3 sequences, around 7.7% of them detected only once. Of the sample, less than 40% falls within the top ten clones.

The specimen was PBMCs, mostly from graft donor cells, collected 360 days after TCRalphabeta/CD19-depleted stem cell transplant. Receptors were obtained from a male patient aged 2 to 9 who had a stem cell transplant for acute myeloid leukemia, so the T cells may come from the graft donor.

This clonotype was counted between two and nine times. J is TRBJ2-5 and V is TRBV11-2, with 13 bases matching TRBD2. V lost 3 bases and J lost 5; bases outside the gene matches: 6. The CDR3 totals 16 residues. Germline values: CDR1 SGHAT, CDR2 FQNNGV. In nucleotides, the CDR3 is TGTGCCAGCAGCTTTAGTTGGACTAGCGGGAGTGAGACCCAGTACTTC. Translated: CASSFSWTSGSETQYF.

The chain carries TRBV20-1 and TRBJ1-5, with 7 bases lining up with TRBD1. The CDR3 consists of 13 residues. Germline CDR1 and CDR2: DFQATT and SNEGSKA (reference sequence). The trim removed 4 bases at V and 7 bases at J, leaving 7 bases unmatched. The chain's CDR3 is CSAIGGRGQPQHF. The CDR3 nucleotides read TGCAGTGCTATAGGGGGCCGAGGGCAGCCCCAGCATTTT.

This clonotype was seen many times. The rearrangement links TRBV6-1 to TRBJ2-1; 7 bases are shared with TRBD1. Germline V gene lookup returns CDR1 MNHNS and CDR2 SASEGT. J lost 8 bases, V lost 6 bases, and 10 bases had no gene match. The CDR3 is 14 residues long. The CDR3 spells CASRLGQIRDEQFF. The CDR3 DNA reads TGTGCCAGCAGACTGGGACAGATCAGGGATGAGCAGTTCTTC.

This clonotype was recorded only once. This chain's CDR3 is CARPPPYEQYV. In DNA form, the CDR3 reads TGTGCTAGGCCACCACCTTACGAGCAGTACGTC. The chain employs TRBV7-7 and TRBJ2-7; D is unclear. The CDR3 has 11 amino acids. Per germline, CDR1 SSHAT and CDR2 FNYEAQ (reference sequence).

This clonotype was counted a few times. The chain has TRBV30 and TRBJ1-5; unclear D gene. Germline loops: CDR1 GTSNPN, CDR2 SVGIG (reference sequence). The length of the CDR3 is 13 residues. V lost 3 bases and J lost 1, with 7 bases in between. CDR3 bases: TGTGCCTGGAGCCTACTGAGCAATCAGCCCCAGCATTTT. Amino acid sequence: CAWSLLSNQPQHF.

J is TRBJ2-1 and V is TRBV5-6; D remains unclear. The CDR3 covers 13 residues. Germline assignment: CDR1 SGHDT and CDR2 YYEEEE. V lost 0 bases and J lost 8, with 9 bases in between. Written as DNA, the CDR3 is TGTGCCAGCAGCTTGGACAGTAGATATGAGCAGTTCTTC. Translated, it gives CASSLDSRYEQFF.

This clonotype appeared many times. V usage is TRBV20-1 and J usage is TRBJ2-1; D is undetermined. Germline CDR1 reads DFQATT; CDR2 reads SNEGSKA (reference sequence). CDR3 length: 10 residues. V lost 6 bases and J lost 4, with 4 bases in between. The CDR3 is CSAEYNEQFF. The CDR3, as DNA: TGCAGTGCCGAATACAATGAGCAGTTCTTC.

There are many counts of this clonotype. The V call is TRBV10-2, the J call TRBJ2-7, with TRBD2 identical over 7 bases. This CDR3 has 15 amino acids. Germline V lookup: CDR1 WSHSY, CDR2 SAAADI. Trimming at V came to 2 bases and at J to 2 bases, leaving 6 bases not matched to a gene. The DNA for the CDR3 is TGCGCCAGCAGTGAGCCGAGAAGCGGGACCTACGAGCAGTACTTC. Translation: CASSEPRSGTYEQYF.

This clonotype was recorded a few times. The chain couples TRBV7-9 to TRBJ2-6; possibly TRBD1 for D (5 bases). V lost 10 bases and J lost 0, with 10 bases in between. CDR3 length: 14 residues. CDR1 SEHNR and CDR2 FQNEAQ come from the germline V gene (reference sequence). CDR3 DNA sequence: TGTGCCACCCGACAGACCTCTGGGGCCAACGTCCTGACTTTC. It specifies CATRQTSGANVLTF. The full variable domain, in which reference TRBV7-9 and TRBJ2-6 provide the parts outside the CDR3, is DTGVSQNPRHKITKRGQNVTFRCDPISEHNRLYWYRQTLGQGPEFLTYFQNEAQLEKSRLLSDRFSAERPKGSFSTLEIQRTEQGDSAMYLCATRQTSGANVLTFGAGSRLTVL.

This clonotype was seen many times. The J gene is TRBJ2-5, the V gene TRBV11-2; 7 bases line up with TRBD2. In germline, CDR1 is SGHAT, CDR2 FQNNGV. The CDR3 runs 13 residues. The junction had 3 bases not matched to a gene; V was cut back by 5 bases and J by 3 bases. CDR3 region: CASSRSGEETQYF. CDR3 DNA: TGTGCCAGCAGCCGGAGCGGGGAAGAGACCCAGTACTTC.

This clonotype was detected ten times or more. One end of the junction does not line up with germline, which may come from a read error. CDR3 in DNA: TGTGCTAGCAGCCCTCACCTACGGGGGGGCCCTAGGGATACGCAGTATTTT. It codes for CASSPHLRGGPRDTQYF. J is TRBJ2-3 and V is TRBV7-7; 8 bases fit TRBD2. The CDR3 is 17 amino acids. CDR1 is SSHAT, CDR2 FNYEAQ, per germline (reference sequence).

The chain carries TRBV5-1 and TRBJ2-1; tentative D call: TRBD1 (5 bases). V lost 0 bases to trimming and J lost 5 bases, with 15 bases between them. The CDR3 has 16 amino acids. Per the germline V gene, CDR1 is SGHRS and CDR2 is YFSETQ. CDR3 protein: CASSLGQGFGDNEQFF. The CDR3 DNA is TGCGCCAGCAGCTTGGGGCAGGGATTTGGGGACAATGAGCAGTTCTTC.

This clonotype was seen at least ten times. J is TRBJ1-5 and V is TRBV12-3 or TRBV12-4, with TRBD1 as a possible D gene (5 bases). Trimming cost V 8 bases and J 0 bases, with 17 bases left between them. This CDR3 has 16 amino acids. The CDR3 is CASGRGNEYSNQPQHF. DNA for the CDR3: TGTGCCAGCGGTCGGGGGAACGAGTATAGCAATCAGCCCCAGCATTTT.

This clonotype came up many times. V and J are TRBV12-3 or TRBV12-4 and TRBJ2-1; perhaps TRBD2 as D (6 bases). Between the trimmed V and J ends, which lost 5 bases and 6 bases, there was a span of 35 bases. The CDR3 spans 21 residues. Written as DNA, the CDR3 is TGTGCCAGCAGTATTAATCGGGGACTCAGAATTTCTAAAGGTTCTCCCAATGAGCAGTTCTTC. It yields the protein CASSINRGLRISKGSPNEQFF.

This clonotype appeared many times. V gene TRBV12-3 or TRBV12-4 combines with J gene TRBJ2-3; the D is unclear. With 3 bases removed from V and 1 base from J, the gap between germline ends came to 11 bases. The CDR3 has 15 residues. The CDR3 loop is CASSFPGRGTDTQYF. The CDR3 nucleotides are TGTGCCAGCAGTTTTCCAGGACGAGGCACAGATACGCAGTATTTT.

The chain links TRBV5-1 to TRBJ2-5, with 7 bases aligning to TRBD2. Looked up from germline, CDR1 is SGHRS and CDR2 is YFSETQ. There are 15 residues in the CDR3. V gave up 0 bases and J gave up 2 bases; unmatched junction bases: 4. The DNA for the CDR3 is TGCGCCAGCAGCTTGGAAGGCGGGGGACAAGAGACCCAGTACTTC. Translation: CASSLEGGGQETQYF.

This clonotype came up a few times. The J gene is TRBJ1-1, the V gene TRBV12-3 or TRBV12-4; D perhaps matches TRBD1 (5 bases). The length of the CDR3 is 17 residues. Trimming left V 1 base short and J 0 bases short, with 15 bases between. DNA of the CDR3: TGTGCCAGCAGTTTAGGCCCTCCCGGGGCGATGAACACTGAAGCTTTCTTT. Amino acid sequence: CASSLGPPGAMNTEAFF.

This clonotype has more than one count but fewer than ten. This chain connects TRBV20-1 to TRBJ2-3; the D gene is possibly TRBD2 (7 bases). The CDR3 covers 14 residues. Trimming took 4 bases from V and 5 from J, leaving 16 bases between them. CDR1 DFQATT and CDR2 SNEGSKA come from the germline V gene (reference sequence). DNA of the CDR3: TGCAGTGCTAATCGGGGGGCGGTCCGAGATACGCAGTATTTT. Translation gives CSANRGAVRDTQYF.

The rearrangement links TRBV30 to TRBJ1-4; D remains unclear. The CDR3 is 14 amino acids. Trimming shortened V by 1 base and J by 11 bases, and 17 bases separated the two germline ends. The V gene's germline CDR1 is GTSNPN and CDR2 SVGIG (reference sequence). The CDR3 DNA is TGTGCCTGGAGTGGTCGTCCTCAAGAGGGTAAACTGTTTTTT. It encodes CAWSGRPQEGKLFF.

This clonotype was detected ten times or more. In DNA, the CDR3 is TGTGCCAGCAGTTTCGGGGCTGGTCAGCCCCAGCATTTT. Translated: CASSFGAGQPQHF. The rearrangement uses TRBV12-3 or TRBV12-4 and TRBJ1-5; tentatively, D is TRBD1 (5 bases). V lost 3 bases and J lost 6, with 9 bases in between. CDR3 length: 13 amino acids.

This clonotype has ten or more counts. The rearrangement joins TRBV2 to TRBJ2-2, with D perhaps matching TRBD2 (5 bases). Per the germline V gene, CDR1 is SNHLY and CDR2 is FYNNEI. The CDR3 sequence is 15 residues long. Trimming took off 6 bases at V and 0 bases at J, with 11 bases between the two ends. CDR3 residues: CASRRGPSNTGELFF. The DNA for the CDR3 is TGTGCCAGCAGGAGAGGGCCGTCGAACACCGGGGAGCTGTTTTTT.

This clonotype was counted between two and nine times. This sequence joins TRBV20-1 and TRBJ2-5; either TRBD1 or TRBD2 may fit D (6 bases each). V gave up 0 bases and J gave up 9 bases, with 14 bases separating them. CDR1 and CDR2 (germline): DFQATT, SNEGSKA (reference sequence). The CDR3 totals 13 residues. The CDR3 reads CSARELQGRSQYF. DNA for the CDR3: TGCAGTGCTAGAGAACTCCAGGGGAGGTCCCAGTACTTC.

The chain is built from TRBV5-5 and TRBJ2-1; 9 bases map to TRBD2. This CDR3 contains 15 residues. Germline V lookup: CDR1 SGHKS, CDR2 YYEKEE (reference sequence). Trimming at V came to 0 bases and at J to 4 bases, leaving 2 bases not matched to a gene. The CDR3 DNA sequence: TGTGCCAGCAGCTTGGCGGGACTAGCTTACAATGAGCAGTTCTTC. The encoded protein is CASSLAGLAYNEQFF.

This sequence joins TRBV18 and TRBJ2-5, with D possibly TRBD2 on 5 matching bases. The CDR3 length is 14 residues. Germline CDR1 is KGHSH and CDR2 is LQKENI. Trimming shortened V by 3 bases and J by 5 bases, and 13 bases separated the two germline ends. The CDR3 nucleotides read TGTGCCAGCTCACCCCTACTAGAGAGCGAGACCCAGTACTTC. This sequence encodes CASSPLLESETQYF.

This clonotype turned up a few times. The chain employs TRBV12-3 or TRBV12-4 and TRBJ1-3, with 7 bases matching TRBD1. The CDR3 loop spans 15 amino acids. Trimming cost V 4 bases and J 0 bases; bases outside gene matches: 3. The CDR3 reads CASSSDRVSGNTIYF. CDR3 nucleotide sequence: TGTGCCAGCAGTTCCGACAGGGTCTCTGGAAACACCATATATTTT.

This clonotype was seen a handful of times. This chain connects TRBV20-1 to TRBJ1-2; TRBD1 matches at 9 bases. Trimming removed 6 bases from V and 2 bases from J; junction bases left unmatched: 13. CDR1 DFQATT and CDR2 SNEGSKA come from the germline V gene (reference sequence). The CDR3 totals 16 residues. DNA for the CDR3: TGCAGTGCCCCGCCCCCGACAGGGGGGGAAAACTATGGCTACACCTTC. The encoded protein is CSAPPPTGGENYGYTF.

This chain connects TRBV6-1 to TRBJ1-2; 11 positions agree with TRBD1. Germline CDR1 reads MNHNS; CDR2 reads SASEGT. The CDR3 has 14 amino acids. After removal of 4 bases from V and 4 bases from J, the junction contained 2 bases not matched to a gene. CDR3 DNA sequence: TGTGCCAGCAGTGCGGACAGGGGGCTCTATGGCTACACCTTC. Translating gives CASSADRGLYGYTF.

This clonotype was picked up many times. The rearrangement links TRBV20-1 to TRBJ2-2, with 10 bases fitting TRBD2. In germline, CDR1 is DFQATT, CDR2 SNEGSKA (reference sequence). The CDR3 runs to 15 residues. Trimming at V came to 4 bases and at J to 6 bases, leaving 8 bases not matched to a gene. The CDR3: CSAKRGGIVAGELFF. CDR3 bases: TGCAGTGCTAAGCGGGGGGGAATTGTGGCCGGGGAGCTGTTTTTT.